These T cell receptor beta chains were read from a single sample in a study of T cell repertoires in cytomegalovirus infection. In TCRdb, the reads were re-called with MiXCR into one record per CDR3 protein. The table lists over 450,000 distinct CDR3 sequences, 10% to 12% of them singletons. The sample taken for sequencing was PBMCs. These receptors came from a human donor in good health (CMV status not recorded). Some clones in this sample may be carry-over from other donors' samples. Both conserved end residues are part of each CDR3. D genes are given only for firm matches. Clone size appears in some rows only: once, few, many, or a class for an expanded clone.

V	size	D	J	DNA	CDR3
TRBV7-9	many	NA	TRBJ2-6	TGTGCCAGCAGCCCTACAGGGCTCTCTGGGGCCAACGTCCTGACTTTC	CASSPTGLSGANVLTF
TRBV4-1	many	NA	TRBJ2-5	TGCGCCAGCAGCCGACCTGGGGCTTGGCAGTACTTC	CASSRPGAWQYF
TRBV20-1	many	TRBD2	TRBJ2-7	TGCAGTGCTAGAGATCCTAGCGGGAGCTTGAACGAGCAGTACTTC	CSARDPSGSLNEQYF
TRBV11-3	many	TRBD1	TRBJ1-1	TGTGCCAGCAGCGCAGGGGGGAACACTGAAGCTTTCTTT	CASSAGGNTEAFF
TRBV27	NA	NA	TRBJ1-5	TGTGCCAGCAGTTTAAGTGGCCTCGGGGGGGGTCAGCCCCAGCATTTT	CASSLSGLGGGQPQHF
TRBV19	few	NA	TRBJ1-1	TGTGCCACTACAGGGATGAACACTGAAGCTTTCTTT	CATTGMNTEAFF
TRBV5-4	many	TRBD2	TRBJ2-4	TGTGCCAGCAGCGCCGGGGGGAGCCAGGGTAGAAACATTCAGTACTTC	CASSAGGSQGRNIQYF
TRBV7-8	many	NA	TRBJ2-1	TGTGCCAGCATCCTGGACAGACACAATGAGCAGTTCTTC	CASILDRHNEQFF
TRBV11-2	few	NA	TRBJ1-6	TGTGCCAGCACCTTGGGGCATTCACCCCTCCACTTT	CASTLGHSPLHF
TRBV2	many	NA	TRBJ2-2	TGTGCCAGCAGTGGTCAGCCTCCCGGGGAGCTGTTTTTT	CASSGQPPGELFF
TRBV2	few	NA	TRBJ2-1	TGTGCCAGCAGCTACCGTTCCCGGGGTATATCTATCTACAATGAGCAGTTCTTC	CASSYRSRGISIYNEQFF
TRBV12-3/TRBV12-4	many	TRBD2	TRBJ2-3	TGTGCCAGTTATATGACTAGCGGGGGCTTTTCTAGCACAGATACGCAGTATTTT	CASYMTSGGFSSTDTQYF
TRBV27	few	NA	TRBJ1-5	TGTGCCAGCAGTTTACAAGGGGTTCAGCCCCAGCATTTT	CASSLQGVQPQHF
TRBV20-1	few	TRBD2	TRBJ2-3	TGCAGCGGGACTAGCGGGGGATTCCAGACTAGCACAGATACGCAGTATTTT	CSGTSGGFQTSTDTQYF
TRBV3-1	few	NA	TRBJ1-1	TGTGCCAGCAGCCAAGACTACCAAGACGCTGAAGCTTTCTTT	CASSQDYQDAEAFF
TRBV7-2	many	NA	TRBJ2-7	TGTGCCAGCAGTTTCAGCCGCTACGAGCAGTACTTC	CASSFSRYEQYF
TRBV12-3/TRBV12-4	many	NA	TRBJ1-1	TGTGCCAGCAGTTTTAGGGCAGCTGAAGCTTTCTTT	CASSFRAAEAFF
TRBV6-1	many	NA	TRBJ1-1	TGTGCCAGCAGCCGCGACAGGATCGCTGAAGCTTTCTTT	CASSRDRIAEAFF
TRBV7-8	many	NA	TRBJ1-1	TGTGCCAGCAGCTTAATAACAACTGAAGCTTTCTTT	CASSLITTEAFF
TRBV12-3/TRBV12-4	many	NA	TRBJ1-1	TGTGCCAGCAGTTCCCTAGGCAGGGGTAACACTGAAGCTTTCTTT	CASSSLGRGNTEAFF
TRBV7-9	many	NA	TRBJ1-5	TGTGCCAGCAGCTTAAGCACTAGCAATCAGCCCCAGCATTTT	CASSLSTSNQPQHF
TRBV20-1	few	TRBD1	TRBJ1-5	TGCAGTGCGAGGGACAGGGGGACTGGTTGGCCCCAGCATTTT	CSARDRGTGWPQHF
TRBV29-1	NA	NA	TRBJ2-4	TGCAGCGTTGAAGATTGGCAGGGAAACATTCAGTACTTC	CSVEDWQGNIQYF
TRBV27	few	NA	TRBJ1-2	TGTGCCAGCAGTCCTTCTAGTCTTTCCAGGAGCTACACCTTC	CASSPSSLSRSYTF
TRBV27	many	TRBD2	TRBJ2-1	TGTGCCAGCAAAACTAGCGGGGGCCCCTACAATGAGCAGTTCTTC	CASKTSGGPYNEQFF
TRBV7-9	many	NA	TRBJ1-5	TGTGCCAGCAGCTTGGAAGGCGGGGCCCAGCATTTT	CASSLEGGAQHF
TRBV12-3/TRBV12-4	many	NA	TRBJ2-5	TGTGCCAGCAGTTTGGAACTAGCTCAAGAGACCCAGTACTTC	CASSLELAQETQYF